This entry is about one T cell receptor (beta chain). As yet, its antigen is unknown. Study results and caveats: Tumor Treg TCRs overlapped most with tumor naive CD4+ cells. In terms of TCR gene usage, tumor memory CD4+ T cells clustered together with blood and lymph node memory CD4+ cells, as well as with lymph node naive CD4+ cells.

The length of the CDR3 is 14 residues. Trimming stripped 3 bases from V and 4 bases from J, with 10 bases between. Germline V gives CDR1 SGHRS, CDR2 YFSETQ. MiXCR, applied by TCRdb to the 5' RACE reads, yields one record per CDR3 protein. The repertoire has approximately 47,000 distinct CDR3 sequences, about 28% of them found once; the top ten carry approximately 2.3%. The chain joins TRBV5-1 to TRBJ2-2; D could derive from TRBD1 or TRBD2 (5 bases each). Input material: naive CD4+ T cells sorted from blood. Specified subset: naive CD4+ T cells, CD4+CD45RA+CD25-. The origin of this receptor is a female donor with breast cancer. The DNA for the CDR3 is TGCGCCAGCAGCTGGGACCGAAGCACCGGGGAGCTGTTTTTT. This encodes CASSWDRSTGELFF.